What follows are 16 T cell receptor beta chains derived from one specimen sequenced in a study of monozygotic twins with inflammatory bowel disease. From the 5' RACE reads, TCRdb lists one entry per CDR3 protein and no DNA. The specimen's table records hundreds of thousands of distinct CDR3 sequences. The sequenced sample was blood. The receptor source for this set is a human donor with ulcerative colitis or Crohn's disease, or a healthy co-twin of an affected twin (not recorded which).

The rearrangement uses TRBV27 and TRBJ2-7; checking the TCRdb D call of TRBD1 is not possible without DNA. Germline assignment: CDR1 MNHEY and CDR2 SMNVEV (reference sequence). The CDR3 sequence is 18 residues long. The CDR3 sequence: CASSLWGGADRGSYEQYF.

This chain joins TRBV12-3 or TRBV12-4 and TRBJ2-1; TCRdb outputs TRBD2, but without DNA this stays unchecked. The CDR3 contains 14 residues. CDR3: CASSLGDFQNEQFF.

The J gene is TRBJ2-3, the V gene TRBV27; with no DNA, the TCRdb D assignment of TRBD2 cannot be verified. Germline V gene data show CDR1 as MNHEY and CDR2 as SMNVEV (reference sequence). There are 12 residues in the CDR3. Here the CDR3 reads CASRRGTDTQYF.

The chain couples TRBV6-2 or TRBV6-3 to TRBJ2-1; the D call of TRBD2 rests on TCRdb alone, since no DNA is present to check it. The CDR3 has 18 amino acids. CDR1 MNHEY and CDR2 SVGEGT come from the germline V gene. The CDR3 reads CASSQRGLAAIYGNEQFF.

The gene calls are TRBV6-5 and TRBJ2-3; TCRdb selects TRBD2, and the lack of DNA leaves this call unchecked. The CDR3 runs 13 residues. The germline V gene has CDR1 MNHEY and CDR2 SVGAGI. CDR3 amino acids: CASSSSSSGTQYF.

The CDR3 protein is CSAPTGTSRQETQYF. The V and J genes are TRBV20-1 and TRBJ2-5; TCRdb proposes TRBD2, but this gene call is untestable without DNA. CDR1 and CDR2 (germline): DFQATT, SNEGSKA (reference sequence). The CDR3 runs 15 residues.

This chain uses TRBV5-5 with TRBJ1-1; the D call from TCRdb, TRBD1, cannot be confirmed without DNA. The germline CDR1 and CDR2 sequences are SGHKS and YYEKEE (reference sequence). This CDR3 spans 14 amino acids. This chain's CDR3 is CASSFLYRGTEAFF.

The chain recombines TRBV20-1 with TRBJ2-1; absent DNA, TCRdb's TRBD2 call cannot be checked. Germline CDR1 reads DFQATT; CDR2 reads SNEGSKA (reference sequence). The CDR3 has 14 amino acids. CDR3 sequence reads: CSARGLAIYNEQFF.

The chain carries TRBV12-3 or TRBV12-4 and TRBJ2-4; TCRdb designates TRBD1, a call that cannot be tested without DNA. The CDR3 contains 13 residues. This CDR3 reads CASTPGTGDIQYF.

The chain recombines TRBV18 with TRBJ2-6. The CDR3 consists of 13 residues. From germline, CDR1 is KGHSH and CDR2 LQKENI. The CDR3 region is CASSLQGQPVLTF.

J is TRBJ2-7 and V is TRBV28; without DNA, the TCRdb call of TRBD2 cannot be checked. Germline V gives CDR1 MDHEN, CDR2 SYDVKM. This CDR3 region has 12 residues. CDR3 protein: CATLAGGGVQYF.

The rearrangement links TRBV6-5 to TRBJ1-3; absent DNA, TCRdb's TRBD1 call cannot be checked. The germline CDR1 and CDR2 sequences are MNHEY and SVGAGI. This CDR3 spans 16 amino acids. This chain's CDR3 is CASSFPRETTGNTIYF.

The chain uses TRBV9 and TRBJ1-1. This CDR3 region has 15 residues. Per germline, CDR1 SGDLS and CDR2 YYNGEE. CDR3 sequence: CASSADVSRYTEAFF.

V and J are TRBV4-1 and TRBJ2-7; the D gene TCRdb calls, TRBD2, cannot be checked with no DNA. Germline V CDR1 and CDR2: MGHRA, YSYEKL. This CDR3 region has 15 residues. The CDR3 loop reads CAFAPRRRERYEQYF.

The V gene is TRBV20-1, the J gene TRBJ2-7. Germline V lookup: CDR1 DFQATT, CDR2 SNEGSKA (reference sequence). The CDR3 is 14 residues long. CDR3 residues: CSARDPGRSYEQYF.

This chain joins TRBV7-2 and TRBJ2-3; checking the TCRdb D call of TRBD1 is not possible without DNA. The CDR3 contains 14 residues. Germline-derived CDR1 and CDR2 are SGHTA and FQGNSA. CDR3 sequence: CASSLVDNSDTQYF.